The entry that follows covers one T cell receptor beta chain sequence. In this sample, this clone turned up a few times. This receptor's antigen is unknown. No base quality information exists; no much larger clone differs at one position. TCRbeta CDR3 regions were amplified from genomic DNA by means of the immunoSEQ Assay, a bias-controlled multiplex PCR. The study's processing was this. The number of nucleated cells in each sample was estimated by amplification of reference gene primers within the assay. To quantify the absolute abundance of each unique TCRbeta CDR3 rearrangement, sequence reads were collapsed and filtered. For each sample, productive Simpson clonality was calculated as the square root of Simpson's diversity index across productive rearrangements. TCRdb mirrors the immuneACCESS table, restricted to in-frame sequences. Some clones are absent from its copies; in checked studies, under half trace to an unresolved V gene, and the reason for the others is unknown. From that table come the V and J calls and clone size; the DNA was used to work out D and trimming. The table for this sample lists just under 85,000 clones; around 82% of them were counted only once. Clones ranked in the top ten supply around 15% of the sample.

These data are taken from a study of blood T cell repertoires in COVID-19 (dated by TCRdb to about 2020). Study-wide context: Samples from collaborators originated in the United States, Italy and Spain and spanned both the acute and convalescent phases of COVID-19. The prospective study material was composed of cDNA or gDNA derived from T cells, B-cell-depleted T cells, or PBMCs. The dataset comprised deeply sampled blood TCRbeta repertoires from subjects exposed to, actively infected with, or recovered from COVID-19. The repertoires were released in a freely available public database meant as a resource for research on the immune response to SARS-CoV-2. The samples were drawn from the first 160 participants of the ongoing ImmuneRACE study and from 1,254 subjects provided by 6 global collaborators. A de-identified subject ID, COVID-19 status, age in years and sex were almost always included in the sample metadata. Where available, HLA class I and class II types were taken from metadata supplied by the sample provider and were not determined by assay-based typing.

The collaborating institutions used their own protocols to collect whole blood in K2EDTA tubes. For TCRbeta analysis, collaborator samples were shipped as frozen whole blood, as isolated PBMCs, or as DNA extracted from either sample type. From cysteine to phenylalanine, the CDR3 is 15 amino acids long. Only CDR3 DNA remains: 45 bases, in frame from the first base. Reading the germline V gene gives CDR1 SGHAT and CDR2 FQNNGV. Trimming at the junction amounts to 1 base on V and 2 bases on J, and the germline ends lie 9 bases apart. On the study overall, not on this receptor specifically: The quantity of clinical and demographic metadata differed by source and by participant and was supplied without curation.

Source material: peripheral blood. This sequence uses TRBV11-2 and TRBJ2-1, with the D gene not confidently named. The receptor was derived from a woman aged 55 to 70 with acute or convalescent COVID-19. CDR3 reads: CASSLGTAAYNEQFF. The DNA sequence is as follows: TGTGCCAGCAGCTTAGGCACAGCCGCCTACAATGAGCAGTTCTTC.